This passage covers 18 T cell receptor beta chains from one sample sequenced in a study of vaccination effects on CD4 cells after COVID-19. Here immunoSEQ multiplex PCR was the method, and the copy in TCRdb shows in-frame clones only, minus some. The data contain some 35,000 clones, about 80% of them seen just once; the ten biggest clones take up roughly 2.1%. The antigens of these receptors remain unknown. Antigen-specific CD4+ T cells were expanded (with viral peptide pools) by the ViraFEST assay ahead of sequencing. The culture ran for 10 days, and then CD4+ T cells were isolated. Two-dose vaccination with either BNT162b2 or mRNA-1273 was given to the participants. Sequencing was performed on CD4+ T cells from PBMCs cultured with HCoV-NL63 spike peptides, taken after COVID-19 vaccination. The source of these receptors is a human donor who received a COVID-19 vaccine. Some clones in this sample may be carry-over from other donors' samples.

The V and J genes are TRBV6-6 and TRBJ2-5; 12 bases agree with TRBD2. Germline V gives CDR1 MNHNY, CDR2 SVGAGI (reference sequence). V trimming: 6 bases; J trimming: 2 bases; junction bases outside the gene matches: 7. The CDR3 consists of 16 residues. CDR3 in DNA: TGTGCCAGCAGCCCACTTCTAGCGGGGGGGCAAGAGACCCAGTACTTC. Protein sequence: CASSPLLAGGQETQYF.

This clone was detected once. The chain employs TRBV6-5 and TRBJ1-4; D is perhaps TRBD1 (5 bases). Germline V gene lookup returns CDR1 MNHEY and CDR2 SVGAGI. V dropped 10 bases and J dropped 0 bases, with 15 bases sitting between them. CDR3 length equals 15 residues. CDR3 region: CAISVGRTTNEKLFF. CDR3 DNA: TGTGCCATATCAGTGGGGCGGACAACTAATGAAAAACTGTTTTTT.

The rearrangement links TRBV5-1 to TRBJ2-1, with D unresolved. The V gene's germline CDR1 is SGHRS and CDR2 YFSETQ. The CDR3 totals 15 residues. Trimming took off 4 bases at V and 7 bases at J, with 18 bases between the two ends. The CDR3 sequence is CASSAGPSGENEQFF. CDR3 nucleotide sequence: TGCGCCAGCAGCGCAGGACCTTCAGGAGAAAATGAGCAGTTCTTC.

This clone has only one observation. The chain couples TRBV4-3 to TRBJ2-2; D remains unclear. The germline CDR1 and CDR2 sequences are LGHNA and YSLEER. CDR3 length: 15 residues. V was cut by 0 bases and J by 1 base, with 6 bases left in between. CDR3 in amino acids: CASSQESRNTGELFF. CDR3 DNA sequence: TGCGCCAGCAGCCAAGAATCGAGGAACACCGGGGAGCTGTTTTTT.

The chain couples TRBV13 to TRBJ2-1; no firm D call. The CDR3 extends over 12 amino acids. Germline V gene lookup returns CDR1 PRHDT and CDR2 FYEKMQ (reference sequence). V was clipped by 1 base and J by 7 bases, with 5 bases between them. The CDR3 nucleotides read TGTGCCAGCAGCTTAGTCGGAAATGAGCAGTTCTTC. Translating it yields CASSLVGNEQFF. Together with reference TRBV13 and TRBJ2-1, the CDR3 gives the full variable domain: AAGVIQSPRHLIKEKRETATLKCYPIPRHDTVYWYQQGPGQDPQFLISFYEKMQSDKGSIPDRFSAQQFSDYHSELNMSSLELGDSALYFCASSLVGNEQFFGPGTRLTVL.

This chain joins TRBV7-9 and TRBJ2-2; 10 bases line up with TRBD2. This CDR3 contains 13 residues. Germline V lookup: CDR1 SEHNR, CDR2 FQNEAQ (reference sequence). Trimming took 10 bases from V and 8 from J; bases not matched to a gene: 7. CDR3 DNA sequence: TGTGCCATCAGACTAGCGGGTTGGGGGGAGCTGTTTTTT. Its translation: CAIRLAGWGELFF.

The J gene is TRBJ1-1, the V gene TRBV5-1; 9 nucleotides align to TRBD1. CDR1 is SGHRS, CDR2 YFSETQ, per germline. V gave up 9 bases and J gave up 7 bases; unmatched junction bases: 10. This CDR3 contains 13 residues. CDR3 residues: CAISPQGAGEAFF. The CDR3 bases are TGCGCCATCTCGCCACAGGGGGCAGGTGAAGCTTTCTTT.

The chain has TRBV2 and TRBJ1-2, with D unclear. Germline lookup yields CDR1 SNHLY and CDR2 FYNNEI. CDR3 size: 14 residues. V lost 3 bases and J 0 bases, leaving 8 bases between the germline ends. DNA of the CDR3: TGTGCCAGCAGTGAGGCCAGGTCTAACTATGGCTACACCTTC. It is translated as CASSEARSNYGYTF.

The V call is TRBV6-2 or TRBV6-3, the J call TRBJ1-2; D unresolved. The length of the CDR3 is 12 residues. Germline V CDR1 and CDR2: MNHEY, SVGEGT. V lost 4 bases and J 7 bases, leaving 10 bases between the germline ends. In DNA, the CDR3 is TGTGCCAGCAGTTGGACGGTTGGTGGCTACACCTTC. This sequence encodes CASSWTVGGYTF.

The chain has TRBV5-1 and TRBJ1-3; 8 bases agree with TRBD1. CDR1 SGHRS and CDR2 YFSETQ come from the germline V gene. The CDR3 extends over 14 amino acids. The V and J ends lost 4 bases and 4 bases, in that order; junction bases with no gene match: 4. CDR3 nucleotides: TGCGCCAGCAGCAAAGGACAGGGCGGAAACACCATATATTTT. Translating gives CASSKGQGGNTIYF.

The chain is built from TRBV18 and TRBJ1-1; D remains ambiguous. There are 14 residues in the CDR3. V lost 3 bases and J 1 base, leaving 9 bases between the germline ends. The germline V gene has CDR1 KGHSH and CDR2 LQKENI. The CDR3 DNA sequence: TGTGCCAGCTCACCGAATCGGGGGAACACTGAAGCTTTCTTT. Its protein product is CASSPNRGNTEAFF. Variable domain in full (rest from reference TRBV18 and TRBJ1-1): NAGVMQNPRHLVRRRGQEARLRCSPMKGHSHVYWYRQLPEEGLKFMVYLQKENIIDESGMPKERFSAEFPKEGPSILRIQQVVRGDSAAYFCASSPNRGNTEAFFGQGTRLTVV.

V usage is TRBV4-1 and J usage is TRBJ1-3, with D hard to call. The CDR3 extends over 14 amino acids. In germline, CDR1 is MGHRA, CDR2 YSYEKL. Trimming removed 1 base at V and 0 bases at J, with 4 bases between. The chain's CDR3 is CASSQGDSGNTIYF. The CDR3 DNA reads as TGCGCCAGCAGCCAAGGGGACTCTGGAAACACCATATATTTT.

V and J are TRBV21-1 and TRBJ2-7; TRBD2, as called in the table, went unchecked against the DNA. TRBV21-1 is a listed pseudogene. The CDR3 length is 17 residues. The CDR3 reads CASSKAGDGLAGHEQYV. The CDR3 region has the DNA TGTGCCAGCAGCAAAGCAGGGGACGGACTAGCGGGGCACGAGCAGTACGTC.

In this sample, this clone turned up a few times. The rearrangement joins TRBV29-1 to TRBJ2-7; the D gene is possibly TRBD1 (6 bases). Germline CDR1 SQVTM, CDR2 ANQGSEA. V was clipped by 4 bases and J by 2 bases, with 6 bases between them. The CDR3 has 11 amino acids. Written as DNA, the CDR3 is TGCAGCGTTGGGACAGCCTACGAGCAGTACGTC. Amino acids: CSVGTAYEQYV.

The chain joins TRBV6-2 or TRBV6-3 to TRBJ1-2, with a tentative D call TRBD1 (5 bases). Germline-derived CDR1 and CDR2 are MNHEY and SVGEGT. This CDR3 contains 14 residues. Trimming took 5 bases from V and 7 from J, leaving 17 bases between them. CDR3 loop: CASSRLQGAPGYTF. The CDR3 DNA sequence: TGTGCCAGCAGTCGGTTGCAGGGTGCCCCTGGCTACACCTTC.

This chain uses TRBV24-1 with TRBJ2-5; 7 nucleotides match TRBD1. The germline V gene has CDR1 KGHDR and CDR2 SFDVKD. V shed 3 bases and J 5 bases; nucleotides not matched to a gene: 11. The CDR3 runs to 16 residues. The CDR3 nucleotides are TGTGCCACCAGTGATAATGGACAGGAACCGGGGGAGACCCAGTACTTC. Protein product: CATSDNGQEPGETQYF.

The chain joins TRBV24-1 to TRBJ2-1; 13 bases align to TRBD2. Trimming removed 3 bases from V and 5 bases from J; junction bases left unmatched: 9. CDR3 length: 18 amino acids. CDR1 is KGHDR and CDR2 is SFDVKD in the germline V gene. CDR3 coding DNA: TGTGCCACCAGTGATCGAAGACTAGCGGGGGGCCCTAACAATGAGCAGTTCTTC. Protein: CATSDRRLAGGPNNEQFF.

The chain links TRBV18 to TRBJ1-5; D gene ambiguous. Trimming stripped 2 bases from V and 2 bases from J, with 7 bases between. Germline V gene lookup returns CDR1 KGHSH and CDR2 LQKENI. The CDR3 is 14 amino acids. The CDR3: CASSPEKGNQPQHF. In nucleotides, the CDR3 is TGTGCCAGCTCACCAGAGAAGGGCAATCAGCCCCAGCATTTT.